Presented here are 4 T cell receptor beta chains from one specimen sequenced in a study of blood T cell repertoires in COVID-19 (dated by TCRdb to about 2020). Libraries were built with the immunoSEQ multiplex PCR assay. TCRdb stores this immuneACCESS table with in-frame sequences only. Part of the clones is absent; in the studies checked, under half of the shortfall reflects unresolved V genes, and no reason is known for the rest. The sample table records 150,000 to 200,000 clones; roughly nine tenths of these occur just once. Together, the top ten hold about 7% of the sample. Source material: peripheral blood. All receptors derive from an elderly woman in a cohort sampled during active or convalescent COVID-19.

The chain combines TRBV11-2 with TRBJ1-2; D is possibly TRBD1 (6 bases). The length of the CDR3 is 13 residues. With 3 bases removed from V and 4 bases from J, the gap between germline ends came to 9 bases. Germline-derived CDR1 and CDR2 are SGHAT and FQNNGV. Here the CDR3 reads CASSFTGSYGYTF. CDR3 nucleotide sequence: TGTGCCAGCAGCTTCACAGGGAGCTATGGCTACACCTTC.

The chain has TRBV6-5 and TRBJ2-3, with 10 nucleotides matching TRBD2. The CDR3 is 14 amino acids. Trimming removed 7 bases from V and 2 bases from J; junction bases left unmatched: 3. Germline V gives CDR1 MNHEY, CDR2 SVGAGI. The CDR3 region is CASKLAGATDTQYF. In DNA form, the CDR3 reads TGTGCCAGCAAGCTAGCGGGGGCCACAGATACGCAGTATTTT.

This clone was counted only a few times. The V call is TRBV6-5, the J call TRBJ2-5; D uncertain. The CDR3 covers 13 residues. The germline CDR1 and CDR2 sequences are MNHEY and SVGAGI. Trimming took off 8 bases at V and 1 base at J, with 11 bases between the two ends. In DNA, the CDR3 is TGTGCCAGCGGCCGGGTACTCCAAGAGACCCAGTACTTC. Translating it yields CASGRVLQETQYF.

V and J are TRBV10-3 and TRBJ2-5; TRBD1 matches 10 bases. The CDR3 spans 14 residues. Looked up from germline, CDR1 is ENHRY and CDR2 is SYGVKD. J lost 6 bases, V lost 3 bases, and 4 bases had no gene match. The CDR3 DNA reads TGTGCCATCAGTGATGGGACAGGGGTTCAGACCCAGTACTTC. Translating gives CAISDGTGVQTQYF.